Each of the 5 T cell receptor beta chains below was sequenced from the same sample in a study of blood T cell repertoires in COVID-19. Libraries were prepared by immunoSEQ multiplex PCR; TCRdb keeps only in-frame clonotypes and omits some of them. The sample records a few hundred thousand clones, under 95% being singletons. Sequencing input: PBMCs or T cells enriched from blood (not recorded which). Receptor source: a woman under 40 who had recovered from COVID-19.

The V call is TRBV30, the J call TRBJ2-2, with 8 bases matching TRBD1. Germline V gene data show CDR1 as GTSNPN and CDR2 as SVGIG (reference sequence). This CDR3 is built from 14 residues. The ends lost 2 bases at V and 4 bases at J; junction bases unmatched: 3. The CDR3 loop is CAWSWGQVTGELFF. For the CDR3, the DNA is TGTGCCTGGAGTTGGGGACAGGTCACCGGGGAGCTGTTTTTT.

V usage is TRBV5-5 and J usage is TRBJ1-4; 7 bases align to TRBD1. V shed 4 bases, J shed 5 bases, and the junction held 8 bases outside the gene matches. There are 15 residues in the CDR3. Germline V gene sequence: CDR1 SGHKS, CDR2 YYEKEE (reference sequence). The CDR3 DNA follows: TGTGCCAGCAGCCGGCAGGGGGTAGGAAATGAAAAACTGTTTTTT. Encoded protein: CASSRQGVGNEKLFF.

The chain recombines TRBV4-1 with TRBJ1-2; D is perhaps TRBD1 (5 bases). The CDR3 has 15 amino acids. Trimming took 4 bases from V and 6 from J, leaving 18 bases between them. Germline CDR1 reads MGHRA; CDR2 reads YSYEKL. The CDR3 DNA is TGCGCCAGCAGCCCTCAAAGCAGGGTGAGTGATGGCTACACCTTC. Its translation is CASSPQSRVSDGYTF.

This clone was observed a handful of times. The chain employs TRBV4-3 and TRBJ2-4, with D perhaps TRBD2 (6 bases). Looked up from germline, CDR1 is LGHNA and CDR2 is YSLEER. The length of the CDR3 is 15 residues. V was pared by 3 bases and J by 5 bases, with 14 bases between. CDR3 coding DNA: TGCGCCAGCAGCCACGGCTTCTGGGGGGAAAACATTCAGTACTTC. It translates to CASSHGFWGENIQYF.

V is TRBV7-2 and J is TRBJ2-1; D is unresolved. The germline V gene encodes CDR1 SGHTA and CDR2 FQGNSA. V was pared by 1 base and J by 4 bases, with 14 bases between. CDR3 length: 16 amino acids. Here the CDR3 reads CASSLVSSLSYNEQFF. CDR3 DNA: TGTGCCAGCAGCTTAGTGAGTAGCTTGAGTTACAATGAGCAGTTCTTC.